This T cell receptor beta chain was identified during a study of CD8 T cells in ankylosing spondylitis. The CDR3 has 17 amino acids. V lost 4 bases to trimming and J lost 1 base, with 17 bases between them. Germline V gives CDR1 KGHSH, CDR2 LQKENI. Study-level results: Reportedly, disease-linked clones are significantly enriched in ankylosing spondylitis patients' matched synovial fluid. Peripheral blood samples showed relatively rare disease-linked clones, and these clones were CD8+. What appeared characteristic of ankylosing spondylitis blood was a TCR beta motif of several highly homologous variants.

The TCR beta libraries were generated through quantitative 5'-RACE incorporating molecular barcodes. A single record per CDR3 protein comes from TCRdb applying MiXCR to the 5' RACE reads. Of fewer than 650,000 distinct CDR3 sequences listed, more than 9.5% are singletons. With respect to this clonotype: The antigen is not known.

The J gene is TRBJ2-1, the V gene TRBV18; D not resolved. The sequenced sample was blood, either unsorted or a sorted T cell fraction (not recorded which). The TCR was taken from a male donor with ankylosing spondylitis. CDR3 region: CASSRAGRRESYNEQFF. The DNA for the CDR3 is TGTGCCAGCTCACGGGCCGGACGCCGAGAATCCTACAATGAGCAGTTCTTC.